This T cell receptor (beta chain) was observed in a study of cytomegalovirus exposure and HLA in healthy donors. General observations from the study: The study designated fewer than 200 TCR beta chains cytomegalovirus-associated. An apparent linkage of common viral pathogens to several of the most significant clusters emerged in a later analysis.

Primers: 60 Vbeta forward and 13 Jbeta reverse. Only in-frame clones appear in the TCRdb table, and some are missing; sequencing was by immunoSEQ multiplex PCR. This table has fewer than 200,000 clones, about 79% appearing once. Regarding this clone: As yet, its antigen is unknown.

V dropped 2 bases and J dropped 6 bases, with 16 bases sitting between them. CDR1 is MNHEY and CDR2 is SVGAGI in the germline V gene. This CDR3 has 15 residues. This chain uses TRBV6-5 with TRBJ1-2; D is ambiguous. The sequencing input was PBMCs. This clonotype was sampled from a female donor in good health and CMV-seronegative. CDR3 in amino acids: CASSYGHASPHGYTF. The CDR3 nucleotides read TGTGCCAGCAGTTACGGTCACGCGTCGCCGCATGGCTACACCTTC.